This T cell receptor (beta chain) was retrieved from a study of identical twins. Study results and caveats: With monozygotic twins, out-of-frame TCR alpha sharing exceeded what models estimated.

The CDR3 has 11 residues. V lost 8 bases, J lost 7 bases, and 2 bases stayed unmatched. MiXCR, applied by TCRdb to the 5' RACE reads, yields one record per CDR3 protein. The sample lists 300,000 to 350,000 distinct CDR3 sequences; over 9% were seen once. This clonotype showed up just a few times. The antigen remains unidentified. This same sample was also taken into another study, of yellow fever vaccine responses in identical twins.

The clonotype was recovered from a young woman in good health. V usage is TRBV12-3 or TRBV12-4 and J usage is TRBJ2-4; 7 bases map to TRBD2. Sequencing was done on a sample of CD8+ T cells sorted from blood. CDR3 sequence reads: CASGLGNIQYF. For the CDR3, the DNA is TGTGCCAGCGGACTAGGGAACATTCAGTACTTC.